What follows is one TCR beta chain and its context. Its antigen is currently unknown. Germline values: CDR1 SGDLS, CDR2 YYNGEE. The V and J ends lost 3 bases and 0 bases, in that order; junction bases with no gene match: 4. CDR3 size: 16 residues. Vbeta (60) and Jbeta (13) primers were used in the PCR. This table comes from immunoSEQ multiplex PCR, and its TCRdb copy is limited to in-frame clones, with some not included. The sample contains 190,000 or so clones, approximately 80% of which appear only once. The sample belongs to a study of cytomegalovirus exposure and HLA in healthy donors. In the study overall: A preliminary data release comprised tens of millions of unique TCRs obtained from HLA-typed donors. Regarding the study as a whole: Earlier analysis yielded a pattern in which most TCR beta V segments were productive about 87% or about 30% of the time. Generally TCR sequences proved uncommon, though certain public TCRs appeared in numerous donors. Among TCR beta chains, those listed as cytomegalovirus-associated numbered more than 150.

This TCR came from a boy younger than 18 in good health and CMV-seronegative. This chain uses TRBV9 with TRBJ2-1; 9 bases match TRBD2. Sequences were obtained from PBMCs. CDR3 nucleotide sequence: TGTGCCAGCAGCGGGGGCGGGGGGGTCTCCTACAATGAGCAGTTCTTC. Protein: CASSGGGGVSYNEQFF. Drawing the rest from reference TRBV9 and TRBJ2-1, the complete variable domain is DSGVTQTPKHLITATGQRVTLRCSPRSGDLSVYWYQQSLDQGLQFLIQYYNGEERAKGNILERFSAQQFPDLHSELNLSSLELGDSALYFCASSGGGGVSYNEQFFGPGTRLTVL.